Listed here is a single TCR beta chain. The data stem from a study of blood T cell repertoires in COVID-19. The protocol was immunoSEQ multiplex PCR, while the TCRdb copy is restricted to in-frame clones and leaves out a portion. Counted here are a few hundred thousand clones, over 75% occurring once; the ten biggest clones make up roughly 10%. The V segment lost 2 bases and the J segment 7 bases; nucleotides outside the gene matches: 7. The CDR3 length is 15 residues. Germline values: CDR1 ENHRY, CDR2 SYGVKD. This receptor was obtained from a woman under 40 with COVID-19, enrolled during active disease. V gene TRBV10-3 combines with J gene TRBJ2-1, with 8 bases lining up with TRBD2. What was sequenced was peripheral blood. The CDR3 sequence is CAISEGSGRVNEQFF. The CDR3 nucleotides read TGTGCCATCAGTGAGGGTTCCGGGAGGGTTAATGAGCAGTTCTTC.